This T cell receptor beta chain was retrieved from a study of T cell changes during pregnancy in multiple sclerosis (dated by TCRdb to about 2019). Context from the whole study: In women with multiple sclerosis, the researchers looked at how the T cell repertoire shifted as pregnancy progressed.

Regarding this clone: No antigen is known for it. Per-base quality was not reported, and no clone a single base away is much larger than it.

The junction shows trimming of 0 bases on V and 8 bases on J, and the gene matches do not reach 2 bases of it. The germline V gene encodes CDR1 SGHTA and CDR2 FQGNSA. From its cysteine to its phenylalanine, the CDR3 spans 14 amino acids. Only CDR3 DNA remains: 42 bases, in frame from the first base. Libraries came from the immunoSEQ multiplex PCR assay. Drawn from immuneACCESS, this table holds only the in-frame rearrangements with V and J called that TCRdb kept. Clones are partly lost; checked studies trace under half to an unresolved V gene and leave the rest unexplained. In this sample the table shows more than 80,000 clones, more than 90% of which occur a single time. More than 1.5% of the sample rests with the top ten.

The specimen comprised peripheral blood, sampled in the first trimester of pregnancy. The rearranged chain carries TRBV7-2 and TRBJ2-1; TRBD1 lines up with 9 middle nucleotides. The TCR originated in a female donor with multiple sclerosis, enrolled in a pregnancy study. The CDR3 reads CASSLAGTGHEQFF. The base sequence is TGTGCCAGCAGCTTAGCCGGGACAGGGCATGAGCAGTTCTTC.